Listed below are T cell receptor beta chains from one sample, sequenced in a study of blood T cell repertoires in COVID-19. The table came from immunoSEQ multiplex PCR; TCRdb's copy has only in-frame clones and leaves some out. The sample includes 100,000 to 150,000 clones, about 85% of them seen just once. Sample: peripheral blood. Receptors were obtained from a man between 60 and 75 years old with acute or convalescent COVID-19. Each CDR3 is given with its conserved first and last residue. A D gene is named only where the DNA matches it firmly. Clone sizes are given selectively: once, few, many, or a class where the clone is expanded.

j_call d_call v_call clone_size cdr3_length cdr3_nt cdr3_aa
TRBJ1-4 - TRBV29-1 few 13 TGCAGCGTTGAAGATGGAGGTGATGAAAAACTGTTTTTT CSVEDGGDEKLFF
TRBJ2-1 TRBD2 TRBV5-1 - 17 TGCGCCAGCAGCACAACCCCTAGCGGGACCTCTAGGCATGAGCAGTTCTTC CASSTTPSGTSRHEQFF
TRBJ2-1 - TRBV24-1 - 16 TGTGCCACCAGTGATTTTCAAAGCGCGTCCTACAATGAGCAGTTCTTC CATSDFQSASYNEQFF
TRBJ1-5 TRBD1 TRBV2 - 15 TGTGCCAGCAGTAGGGACAGGGTACGAAATCAGCCCCAGCATTTT CASSRDRVRNQPQHF
TRBJ2-7 - TRBV9 - 14 TGTGCCAGCAGCGTTACAGGGAGCTCCTACGAGCAGTACTTC CASSVTGSSYEQYF
TRBJ2-3 TRBD2 TRBV5-1 - 16 TGCGCCAGCAGCGGGAGAGTAGCGGGACCCACAGATACGCAGTATTTT CASSGRVAGPTDTQYF
TRBJ1-2 - TRBV28 - 13 TGTGCCAGCAATCCGTCTCCCAACTATGGCTACACCTTC CASNPSPNYGYTF
TRBJ1-2 TRBD1 TRBV6-5 - 14 TGTGCCAGCAGAAAGGACAGGGAAGACTATGGCTACACCTTC CASRKDREDYGYTF
TRBJ2-7 TRBD2 TRBV28 - 17 TGTGCCAGCAGTTTAATCGGGACTAGCGGGATATCCTACGAGCAGTACTTC CASSLIGTSGISYEQYF
TRBJ1-4 TRBD1 TRBV9 - 15 TGTGCCAGCAGCGTCGGGACAGGGGCAGGGGAAAAACTGTTTTTT CASSVGTGAGEKLFF
TRBJ2-5 TRBD1 TRBV24-1 - 15 TGTGCCACCAGTGACCCGACAGGGCCCCAAGAGACCCAGTACTTC CATSDPTGPQETQYF
TRBJ2-3 TRBD2 TRBV19 - 20 TGTGCCAGTAGTATGGCCTTCGGGGGGAGGTCCAGCTATAGCACAGATACGCAGTATTTT CASSMAFGGRSSYSTDTQYF
TRBJ1-1 TRBD1 TRBV28 few 14 TGTGCCAGCAGTCTCCCGTGGGACAGGGCAGCAGCTTTCTTT CASSLPWDRAAAFF
TRBJ2-2 TRBD1 TRBV5-1 few 16 TGCGCCAGCAGCCTTGGATCGGGACAGGGGACCGGGGAGCTGTTTTTT CASSLGSGQGTGELFF
TRBJ1-3 TRBD1 TRBV18 - 16 TGTGCCAGCTCACCAACCTCAGGGGGACCTGGAAACACCATATATTTT CASSPTSGGPGNTIYF
TRBJ2-7 TRBD1 TRBV30 - 15 TGTGCCTGGAGTCCCCGGGACAGGGGAATCTACGAGCAGTACTTC CAWSPRDRGIYEQYF
TRBJ2-2 - TRBV7-3 - 14 TGTGCCAGCAGCTTACTAGCGAACACCGGGGAGCTGTTTTTT CASSLLANTGELFF
TRBJ2-1 TRBD2 TRBV19 - 17 TGTGCCAGTACCGCACAGCTAGCGGGAGCGGCCTACAATGAGCAGTTCTTC CASTAQLAGAAYNEQFF
TRBJ1-2 TRBD1 TRBV6-1 - 15 TGTGCCAGCAGTGAAGACCGGACAGGGGGCTATGGCTACACCTTC CASSEDRTGGYGYTF
TRBJ1-1 - TRBV3-1/TRBV3-2 - 15 TGTGCCAGCAGCCCAGACAGAATTCTTAACACTGAAGCTTTCTTT CASSPDRILNTEAFF
TRBJ2-5 - TRBV28 - 16 TGTGCCAGCAGTTTATCCTCTCAGACAGGACAAGAGACCCAGTACTTC CASSLSSQTGQETQYF
TRBJ1-2 - TRBV5-4 - 13 TGTGCCAGCAGCTCCGCCGTAGACTATGGCTACACCTTC CASSSAVDYGYTF
TRBJ2-7 - TRBV5-6 - 15 TGTGCCAGCAGCTTCGGCGGCTCTTTCTCCTACGAGCAGTACTTC CASSFGGSFSYEQYF
TRBJ2-1 TRBD1 TRBV5-1 - 12 TGCGCCAGCAGACAGGACAGGGACGAGCAGTTCTTC CASRQDRDEQFF
TRBJ2-7 TRBD1 TRBV10-3 - 13 TGTGCCATCAGTGACCCGGACAGGTACGAGCAGTACTTC CAISDPDRYEQYF
TRBJ2-7 TRBD1 TRBV7-8 - 15 TGTGCCAGCAGAAAGGGCCGGGGACAGTCCTACGAGCAGTACTTC CASRKGRGQSYEQYF
TRBJ1-2 TRBD1 TRBV30 - 14 TGTGCCTGGAGTTTACACAGGGGAGGCTATGGCTACACCTTC CAWSLHRGGYGYTF
TRBJ1-5 TRBD1 TRBV6-5 - 15 TGTGCCAGCAGTCGGACAGGGAGGAGCAATCAGCCCCAGCATTTT CASSRTGRSNQPQHF
TRBJ2-5 - TRBV6-1 - 15 TGTGCCAGCAGTGAAAGCAGCAGGGTCCAAGAGACCCAGTACTTC CASSESSRVQETQYF